This T cell receptor (beta chain) was documented in a study of beta chain features in type 1 diabetes. Regarding the study as a whole: Diminished insertions and augmented deletions at VDJ junctions characterized type 1 diabetes patients. TCRB CDR3s were moderately but significantly shorter in Type 1 diabetes patients in all four CD4+ subsets.

On this clone itself: Its antigen is currently unknown.

It was one heparinised blood draw, averaging about 0.12 L, that each donor gave. Germline CDR1 reads GTSNPN; CDR2 reads SVGIG (reference sequence). The V end was cut by 7 bases, the J end by 1 base, with 14 bases between. The CDR3 extends over 14 amino acids. The investigators reverse transcribed all of the isolated RNA, so they sequenced expressed TCRB transcripts. Data came from immunoSEQ multiplex PCR; TCRdb stores just in-frame clones and leaves some out. The table lists fewer than 250,000 clones, over 8.5% of them singletons. This rearrangement joins TRBV30 to TRBJ1-3; unclear D gene. The sequencing input was naive CD4+ T cells from blood. This TCR was recovered from a woman under 30 in good health. CDR3: CASTFSRSGNTIYF. In DNA, the CDR3 is TGTGCCTCCACGTTCTCCCGGTCTGGAAACACCATATATTTT.